A selection of T cell receptor beta chains follows, all from one sample in a study of lymphopenia after photon versus proton radiotherapy. Repertoires were generated with immunoSEQ multiplex PCR, while TCRdb's copy carries only in-frame clones and drops some. The repertoire holds about 70,000 clones, roughly 90% seen once, with 2% to 2.5% in the top ten. Sequencing was performed on peripheral blood, taken from a patient treated with photon-based radiotherapy. These receptors all come from a woman aged 35 to 49 with cholangiocarcinoma. CDR3s include the opening cysteine and the closing phenylalanine or tryptophan. The order of the fields is V gene, J gene, clone size, D gene, CDR3 DNA, CDR3 protein. The D gene is left open where the match is weak. Not all rows give a size; the values are once, few, many and, for expanded clones, a class.

v_gene: TRBV6-5
j_gene: TRBJ1-6
abundance: -
d_gene: -
CDR3nt: TGTGCCAGCAGCCCCAGGGGAGATTCACCCCTCCACTTT
CDR3aa: CASSPRGDSPLHF

v_gene: TRBV30
j_gene: TRBJ2-5
abundance: -
d_gene: -
CDR3nt: TGTGCCTGGAAGGGGGGGTTTCAAGAGACCCAGTACTTC
CDR3aa: CAWKGGFQETQYF

v_gene: TRBV2
j_gene: TRBJ2-6
abundance: -
d_gene: TRBD1
CDR3nt: TGTGCCAGCAGTGAGACAGGGAGCTTCCTGACTTTC
CDR3aa: CASSETGSFLTF

v_gene: TRBV19
j_gene: TRBJ2-7
abundance: -
d_gene: TRBD1
CDR3nt: TGTGCCAGTAGTCCTCCCCCAAGACAGGGAGTCAACGAGCAGTACTTC
CDR3aa: CASSPPPRQGVNEQYF

v_gene: TRBV16
j_gene: TRBJ1-2
abundance: -
d_gene: -
CDR3nt: TGTGCCAGCAGCCAATCGGTACAAAACTATGGCTACACCTTC
CDR3aa: CASSQSVQNYGYTF

v_gene: TRBV19
j_gene: TRBJ2-1
abundance: -
d_gene: TRBD2
CDR3nt: TGTGCCAGTAGCCCGACGGGGGGGCCCTTGGGCAATGAGCAGTTCTTC
CDR3aa: CASSPTGGPLGNEQFF

v_gene: TRBV7-8
j_gene: TRBJ1-5
abundance: -
d_gene: -
CDR3nt: TGTGCCAGCAGCCACGACAGGCGATGGGTTCAGCCCCAGCATTTT
CDR3aa: CASSHDRRWVQPQHF

v_gene: TRBV28
j_gene: TRBJ1-1
abundance: -
d_gene: -
CDR3nt: TGTGCCAGCAGTTTGGCGAACACTGAAGCTTTCTTT
CDR3aa: CASSLANTEAFF

v_gene: TRBV6-5
j_gene: TRBJ1-3
abundance: -
d_gene: -
CDR3nt: TGTGCCAGCTTTAGGGCGGGAGGAAACACCATATATTTT
CDR3aa: CASFRAGGNTIYF

v_gene: TRBV2
j_gene: TRBJ1-5
abundance: -
d_gene: -
CDR3nt: TGTGCCAGCAGCCCAGGGAGCGAACAGCCCCAGCATTTT
CDR3aa: CASSPGSEQPQHF

v_gene: TRBV18
j_gene: TRBJ1-1
abundance: few
d_gene: TRBD1
CDR3nt: TGTGCCAGCTCACCTACGGGGGGGACAGGCCGTAACACTGAAGCTTTCTTT
CDR3aa: CASSPTGGTGRNTEAFF

v_gene: TRBV7-9
j_gene: TRBJ2-5
abundance: -
d_gene: TRBD2
CDR3nt: TGTGCCAGCAGCTTTACAGCGGGAGTAACAGAGACCCAGTACTTC
CDR3aa: CASSFTAGVTETQYF

v_gene: TRBV5-1
j_gene: TRBJ2-1
abundance: -
d_gene: TRBD2
CDR3nt: TGCGCCAGCAGCTTGGGGCTAGCGGGCTACAATGAGCAGTTCTTC
CDR3aa: CASSLGLAGYNEQFF

v_gene: TRBV29-1
j_gene: TRBJ2-2
abundance: -
d_gene: TRBD1
CDR3nt: TGCAGCGTTGGACAGGGCCTCACCGGGGAGCTGTTTTTT
CDR3aa: CSVGQGLTGELFF

v_gene: TRBV14
j_gene: TRBJ2-7
abundance: -
d_gene: -
CDR3nt: TGTGCCAGCAGCCAAAGGGGGAACTACGAGCAGTACTTC
CDR3aa: CASSQRGNYEQYF

v_gene: TRBV15
j_gene: TRBJ1-3
abundance: -
d_gene: -
CDR3nt: TGTGCCACCAGCAGAGATAAAACTCCCCACTCTGGAAACACCATATATTTT
CDR3aa: CATSRDKTPHSGNTIYF

v_gene: TRBV2
j_gene: TRBJ1-1
abundance: few
d_gene: TRBD1
CDR3nt: TGTGCCAGCAGAGGACTGTCTTCAGGGGGCATAGAGAACACTGAAGCTTTCTTT
CDR3aa: CASRGLSSGGIENTEAFF

v_gene: TRBV9
j_gene: TRBJ1-5
abundance: medium-sized
d_gene: -
CDR3nt: TGTGCCAGCAGCCCAGGTTTCGATCAGCCCCAGCATTTT
CDR3aa: CASSPGFDQPQHF

v_gene: TRBV27
j_gene: TRBJ2-1
abundance: -
d_gene: -
CDR3nt: TGTGCCAGCAGTCCCCTCCGGACTGGGTGGGAAGGGAATGAGCAGTTCTTC
CDR3aa: CASSPLRTGWEGNEQFF

v_gene: TRBV18
j_gene: TRBJ2-1
abundance: -
d_gene: -
CDR3nt: TGTGCCAGCTCCTATAGAGGGGCTCTCAGGGATGAGCAGTTCTTC
CDR3aa: CASSYRGALRDEQFF

v_gene: TRBV10-1
j_gene: TRBJ1-1
abundance: -
d_gene: TRBD1
CDR3nt: TGCGCCAGCAGTGGGACAGGGCGGCTAGACACTGAAGCTTTCTTT
CDR3aa: CASSGTGRLDTEAFF

v_gene: TRBV19
j_gene: TRBJ1-2
abundance: -
d_gene: TRBD1
CDR3nt: TGTGCCAGTAGTACCCTCGGACAGGGCGGTGGCTACACCTTC
CDR3aa: CASSTLGQGGGYTF

v_gene: TRBV5-1
j_gene: TRBJ1-3
abundance: -
d_gene: -
CDR3nt: TGCGCCAGCAGCCCTGCGGACTCTGGAAACACCATATATTTT
CDR3aa: CASSPADSGNTIYF

v_gene: TRBV7-3
j_gene: TRBJ2-3
abundance: -
d_gene: -
CDR3nt: TGTGCCAGCAGCCACGTTGGAGTAAATACGCAGTATTTT
CDR3aa: CASSHVGVNTQYF

v_gene: TRBV2
j_gene: TRBJ1-1
abundance: -
d_gene: TRBD1
CDR3nt: TGTGCCACTTTCGGGACAGGGGGTTCGCGCACTGAAGCTTTCTTT
CDR3aa: CATFGTGGSRTEAFF

v_gene: TRBV6-5
j_gene: TRBJ1-1
abundance: -
d_gene: TRBD1
CDR3nt: TGTGCCAGCTCAACCAGGGGGCGAACTGAAGCTTTCTTT
CDR3aa: CASSTRGRTEAFF